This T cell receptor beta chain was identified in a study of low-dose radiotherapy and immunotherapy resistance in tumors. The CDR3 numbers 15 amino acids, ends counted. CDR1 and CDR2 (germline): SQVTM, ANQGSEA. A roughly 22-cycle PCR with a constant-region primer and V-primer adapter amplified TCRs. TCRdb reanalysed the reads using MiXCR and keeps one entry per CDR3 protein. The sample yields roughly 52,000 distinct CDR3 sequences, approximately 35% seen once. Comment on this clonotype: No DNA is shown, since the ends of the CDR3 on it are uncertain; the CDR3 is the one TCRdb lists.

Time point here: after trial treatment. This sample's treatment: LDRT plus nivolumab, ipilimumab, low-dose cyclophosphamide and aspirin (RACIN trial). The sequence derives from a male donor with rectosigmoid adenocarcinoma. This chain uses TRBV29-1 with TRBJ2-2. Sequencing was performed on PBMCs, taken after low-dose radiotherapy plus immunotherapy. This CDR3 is CSVGAATNTGELFFF.